The clone carrying this TCR beta chain was observed at least ten times. Its antigen remains unidentified. Individual cDNA molecules received unique molecular identifiers. TCRdb analysed the 5' RACE reads with MiXCR anew, one entry per CDR3 protein. The sample lists tens of thousands of distinct CDR3 sequences, about 9.4% occurring once. Trimming cost V 6 bases and J 5 bases, with 16 bases left between them. The length of the CDR3 is 15 residues. The V gene's germline CDR1 is MNHEY and CDR2 SMNVEV (reference sequence). The data were obtained in a study of early T cells in non-severe SARS-CoV-2 infection. Study-wide context: Sequencing was performed on bulk RNA from unsorted whole blood, leaving chains unpaired. Points from the study as a whole: Missing private and CD4 specificities, VDJdb matching favored anti-spike CD8 responses.

This clonotype was sampled from an adult who was a healthcare worker with PCR-confirmed SARS-CoV-2 infection or an uninfected control (not recorded which). Source material: whole blood. The rearrangement joins TRBV27 to TRBJ1-4; D is ambiguous. CDR3 nucleotide sequence: TGTGCCAGCAGCCAAAGTTCGGCTTTCAATGAAAAACTGTTTTTT. It encodes CASSQSSAFNEKLFF.